The present TCR beta chain was sequenced within a study of long-term antiretroviral therapy in people with HIV. Assay version v3.0 of immunoSEQ was used, and it was run at survey level. The assay was immunoSEQ multiplex PCR, and TCRdb's table has in-frame clones only and misses some. The data hold more than 11,000 clones, with 75% to 85% observed a single time. Germline CDR1 and CDR2: LNHDA and SQIVND (reference sequence). CDR3 length: 14 residues. V lost 6 bases, J lost 0 bases, and 11 bases lay in between. All participants with HIV were treated in the United States. This clonotype was obtained from a man aged 30 to 39 with HIV. The sample consisted of unsorted PBMCs, taken 0.4 years after starting antiretroviral therapy. This rearrangement joins TRBV19 to TRBJ2-5, with D maybe TRBD2 (6 bases). CDR3 amino acids: CASRPRGNQETQYF. The CDR3 DNA sequence: TGTGCCAGTAGGCCCCGGGGGAACCAAGAGACCCAGTACTTC.